Sequencing of this TCR beta chain was carried out in a study of T cell responses to AZD1222 COVID-19 vaccine. Broader study findings: White British donors predominated, females outnumbered males, and clonal diversity was possibly underestimated.

Both about-4-week and about-12-week second-dose recipients were combined. The data were produced by immunoSEQ multiplex PCR, yet TCRdb's version contains in-frame clones alone and is incomplete. Of approximately 160,000 clones listed, around 92% are singletons. On this clone itself: The antigen is undetermined.

The sample here was peripheral blood, taken 28 days after the second AZD1222 dose. This receptor was taken from an adult who received the AZD1222 COVID-19 vaccine.

Here the CDR3 DNA reads TGTGCCAGCAGCCCCCCTTGGCTAGCGGGGGGACCTAGCACAGATACGCAGTATTTT. Translation gives CASSPPWLAGGPSTDTQYF. The gene calls are TRBV11-2 and TRBJ2-3; 11 positions match TRBD2. The J segment lost 0 bases and the V segment lost 5 bases, leaving 13 bases of the junction unmatched. Germline CDR1 and CDR2: SGHAT and FQNNGV. CDR3 length equals 19 residues.